Following are 15 T cell receptor beta chains from one sample sequenced in a study of CD8 T cells in Susac syndrome. cDNA came from about 0.51 to 1 ug RNA primed by random hexamers. TCRdb called the immunoSEQ multiplex PCR reads again in MiXCR, with one record for every CDR3 protein. Of hundreds of thousands of distinct CDR3 sequences in the sample, 85% to 95% were seen once. The sequenced material came from CD4+ T cells from PBMCs. The source of these receptors is a human donor with multiple sclerosis.

The chain has TRBV20-1 and TRBJ1-1; the D is unclear. Germline CDR1 DFQATT, CDR2 SNEGSKA (reference sequence). V lost 1 base and J lost 11, with 11 bases in between. This CDR3 comprises 11 residues. Here the CDR3 reads CSARGPRSAFF. CDR3 bases: TGCAGTGCTAGAGGTCCCCGAAGCGCTTTCTTT.

The rearrangement joins TRBV3-1 to TRBJ1-2; D is perhaps TRBD1 (6 bases). Germline CDR1 is LGHDT and CDR2 is YNNKEL (reference sequence). This CDR3 comprises 16 residues. The ends were cut back, 2 bases at V and 8 bases at J, with 21 bases in the middle. The CDR3 DNA is TGTGCCAGCAGCCAAACGCCGCTCTCGGGGGGCAGGGGCTACACCTTC. Protein product: CASSQTPLSGGRGYTF.

The genes are TRBV30 and TRBJ1-5, with TRBD1 as a possible D gene (6 bases). CDR1 is GTSNPN, CDR2 SVGIG, per germline (reference sequence). There are 13 residues in the CDR3. Deletions cut 2 bases from V and 6 bases from J, with 11 bases between. The CDR3, as DNA: TGTGCCTGGAGTTTACAGGGCGGTCAGCCCCAGCATTTT. Translating it yields CAWSLQGGQPQHF. The variable domain in full, with the rest retrieved from reference TRBV30 and TRBJ1-5, is SQTIHQWPATLVQPVGSPLSLECTVEGTSNPNLYWYRQAAGRGLQLLFYSVGIGQISSEVPQNLSASRPQDRQFILSSKKLLLSDSGFYLCAWSLQGGQPQHFGDGTRLSIL.

The chain has TRBV29-1 and TRBJ1-1; D is unclear. The V gene's germline CDR1 is SQVTM and CDR2 ANQGSEA. Trimming removed 6 bases at V and 1 base at J, with 12 bases between. The CDR3 contains 13 residues. CDR3 coding DNA: TGCAGCGTGCTAGGGCAGTCGAACACTGAAGCTTTCTTT. Protein product: CSVLGQSNTEAFF.

The chain has TRBV11-2 and TRBJ2-3; D is perhaps TRBD1 (6 bases). Trimming left V 1 base short and J 6 bases short, with 14 bases between. The CDR3 totals 15 residues. Germline V gene sequence: CDR1 SGHAT, CDR2 FQNNGV. The CDR3 region is CASSLVQGIWDTQYF. The CDR3, as DNA: TGTGCCAGCAGCTTAGTACAGGGAATTTGGGATACGCAGTATTTT.

The J gene is TRBJ2-2, the V gene TRBV24-1, with TRBD2 as a possible D gene (5 bases). The germline gives CDR1 KGHDR, CDR2 SFDVKD. The CDR3 consists of 14 residues. V lost 4 bases and J lost 8, with 13 bases in between. CDR3 protein: CATSDPVTGGELFF. In DNA form, the CDR3 reads TGTGCCACCAGTGACCCAGTGACGGGAGGGGAGCTGTTTTTT.

The chain employs TRBV23-1 and TRBJ2-5; a weak D match, TRBD2 (6 bases). TRBV23-1 falls under the ORF class, with uncertain function. CDR3 size: 14 residues. Trimming stripped 5 bases from V and 5 bases from J, with 15 bases between. CDR3 amino acids: CASSWIEGRETQYF. CDR3 DNA: TGCGCCAGCAGTTGGATCGAGGGGAGGGAGACCCAGTACTTC.

The chain has TRBV20-1 and TRBJ2-5, with TRBD2 matching 10 bases. Trimming removed 5 bases from V and 5 bases from J; junction bases left unmatched: 5. This CDR3 comprises 13 residues. Germline V gene data show CDR1 as DFQATT and CDR2 as SNEGSKA (reference sequence). The CDR3 DNA sequence: TGCAGTGCTTTAGCGGGGGGATCTGAGACCCAGTACTTC. Protein product: CSALAGGSETQYF.

CDR3 loop: CASSASGTAKVYGYTF. In DNA, the CDR3 is TGTGCCAGCAGCGCCTCCGGGACAGCAAAAGTCTATGGCTACACCTTC. This chain uses TRBV7-3 with TRBJ1-2; TRBD1 matches 7 bases. Trimming cost V 5 bases and J 4 bases; bases outside gene matches: 13. Germline CDR1 SGHTA, CDR2 FQGTGA. The CDR3 spans 16 residues.

The rearrangement uses TRBV19 and TRBJ2-5; 7 bases are a match to TRBD1. This CDR3 has 15 residues. Germline lookup yields CDR1 LNHDA and CDR2 SQIVND (reference sequence). The V and J ends lost 8 bases and 5 bases, in that order; junction bases with no gene match: 14. The CDR3 loop reads CASRGQLIGSETQYF. CDR3 in DNA: TGTGCCAGTCGGGGACAGTTAATCGGCTCGGAGACCCAGTACTTC.

V gene TRBV30 combines with J gene TRBJ1-2; tentative D call: TRBD1 (6 bases). Germline loops: CDR1 GTSNPN, CDR2 SVGIG (reference sequence). CDR3 size: 15 residues. Trimming removed 4 bases from V and 0 bases from J, with 15 bases in between. The CDR3 reads CAWNRPGVTNYGYTF. CDR3 DNA sequence: TGTGCCTGGAATAGGCCAGGGGTAACTAACTATGGCTACACCTTC. The full variable domain, rest sourced from reference TRBV30 and TRBJ1-2, is SQTIHQWPATLVQPVGSPLSLECTVEGTSNPNLYWYRQAAGRGLQLLFYSVGIGQISSEVPQNLSASRPQDRQFILSSKKLLLSDSGFYLCAWNRPGVTNYGYTFGSGTRLTVV.

The chain couples TRBV29-1 to TRBJ2-7, with 9 nucleotides matching TRBD1. Germline-derived CDR1 and CDR2 are SQVTM and ANQGSEA. V shed 6 bases, J shed 7 bases, and the junction held 22 bases outside the gene matches. This CDR3 has 17 residues. CDR3: CSVSGTGTQYLAIEQYF. CDR3 nucleotides: TGCAGCGTCTCCGGGACAGGGACTCAATACTTAGCTATAGAGCAGTACTTC.

V gene TRBV29-1 combines with J gene TRBJ2-6; D might be TRBD1 or TRBD2, each matching 5 bases. Germline CDR1 is SQVTM and CDR2 is ANQGSEA. This CDR3 contains 14 residues. V was pared by 7 bases and J by 6 bases, with 16 bases between. The CDR3 spells CSATGPTEANVLTF. CDR3 sequence (DNA): TGCAGCGCCACGGGGCCAACGGAGGCCAACGTCCTGACTTTC.

The chain recombines TRBV25-1 with TRBJ1-2, with unresolved D. This CDR3 has 13 residues. Germline V gene data show CDR1 as MGHDK and CDR2 as SYGVNS. Trimming pared 3 bases from V and 5 bases from J, leaving 10 bases between. The CDR3 region has the DNA TGTGCCAGCAGTGATAGGACCTTATATGGCTACACCTTC. The encoded protein is CASSDRTLYGYTF.

In this sample, this clonotype turned up once. The chain links TRBV28 to TRBJ2-2; 7 bases map to TRBD1. The ends lost 5 bases at V and 6 bases at J; junction bases unmatched: 9. The V gene's germline CDR1 is MDHEN and CDR2 SYDVKM. The CDR3 runs 15 residues. The CDR3 is CASSSRRGRAGELFF. Written as DNA, the CDR3 is TGTGCCAGCAGTAGCCGAAGGGGGCGTGCCGGGGAGCTGTTTTTT.